Below, 14 T cell receptor beta chains from the same sample are listed, as sequenced in a study of blood T cell repertoires in COVID-19. The table came from immunoSEQ multiplex PCR; TCRdb's copy has only in-frame clones and leaves some out. This sample yields hundreds of thousands of clones, of which approximately 88% are seen a single time; 8% to 9.5% belongs to the top ten. Input material: PBMCs or T cells enriched from blood (not recorded which). The receptors here all came from a young woman who had recovered from COVID-19.

The chain is built from TRBV12-5 and TRBJ2-7; D is uncertain. CDR3 size: 11 residues. V was pared by 4 bases and J by 3 bases, with 4 bases between. In germline, CDR1 is LGHNT, CDR2 FRNRAP. The CDR3 region has the DNA TGTGCTAGTGGTTCCCTCTACGAGCAGTACTTC. It codes for CASGSLYEQYF.

The V and J genes are TRBV30 and TRBJ2-7; possibly TRBD2 for D (6 bases). CDR3 size: 14 residues. Germline assignment: CDR1 GTSNPN and CDR2 SVGIG (reference sequence). Trimming stripped 0 bases from V and 6 bases from J, with 15 bases between. The CDR3 DNA follows: TGTGCCTGGAGTGTATCCGGGGGTCTCGGCGAGCAGTACTTC. Translated, it gives CAWSVSGGLGEQYF.

V and J are TRBV5-5 and TRBJ1-2; D not certain. Germline CDR1 reads SGHKS; CDR2 reads YYEKEE (reference sequence). V lost 0 bases, J lost 4 bases, and 19 bases lay in between. The length of the CDR3 is 17 residues. CDR3: CASSLEFLPLRFYGYTF. Here the CDR3 DNA reads TGTGCCAGCAGCTTGGAATTTTTGCCTCTTCGGTTCTATGGCTACACCTTC. Full variable domain (missing parts from reference TRBV5-5 and TRBJ1-2): DAGVTQSPTHLIKTRGQQVTLRCSPISGHKSVSWYQQVLGQGPQFIFQYYEKEERGRGNFPDRFSARQFPNYSSELNVNALLLGDSALYLCASSLEFLPLRFYGYTFGSGTRLTVV.

The chain carries TRBV6-2 or TRBV6-3 and TRBJ2-6; maybe TRBD2 (6 bases). The CDR3 consists of 18 residues. Germline V CDR1 and CDR2: MNHEY, SVGEGT. Trimming left V 5 bases short and J 2 bases short, with 19 bases between. The CDR3 is CASSQGGGFVAGANVLTF. CDR3 coding DNA: TGTGCCAGCAGTCAGGGTGGGGGGTTTGTAGCTGGGGCCAACGTCCTGACTTTC.

This chain connects TRBV4-2 to TRBJ2-5; 8 nucleotides match TRBD2. This CDR3 spans 16 amino acids. V lost 0 bases to trimming and J lost 5 bases; unmatched junction nucleotides: 8. In germline, CDR1 is LGHNA, CDR2 YNFKEQ. CDR3 DNA: TGTGCCAGCAGCCAAGATTTGCGGGGGGCCGGGGAGACCCAGTACTTC. Translation gives CASSQDLRGAGETQYF.

On this clone itself: A much more abundant neighbour one base away suggests this may be a read error. The same CDR3 arises from other DNA sequences in this sample as well. J is TRBJ1-2 and V is TRBV18, with 7 bases aligning to TRBD1. V trimming: 2 bases; J trimming: 0 bases; junction bases outside the gene matches: 3. The CDR3 extends over 15 amino acids. From germline, CDR1 is KGHSH and CDR2 LQKENI. The CDR3 nucleotides are TGTGCCAGCTCACCAGCTGGACAGGCTAACTATGGCTACACCTTC. This encodes CASSPAGQANYGYTF.

The chain is built from TRBV30 and TRBJ1-2, with D tentatively TRBD1 (5 bases). Germline lookup yields CDR1 GTSNPN and CDR2 SVGIG (reference sequence). V lost 0 bases and J lost 4, with 15 bases in between. The CDR3 consists of 15 residues. The CDR3 DNA is TGTGCCTGGAGTGTACAGGCCTCGGCTGGCTATGGCTACACCTTC. This sequence encodes CAWSVQASAGYGYTF.

The chain has TRBV19 and TRBJ1-1; no firm D call. Germline V gene lookup returns CDR1 LNHDA and CDR2 SQIVND (reference sequence). Trimming removed 9 bases from V and 1 base from J, with 12 bases in between. The CDR3 loop spans 13 amino acids. DNA for the CDR3: TGTGCCAGCCAGAAAAACAGGAACACTGAAGCTTTCTTT. It yields the protein CASQKNRNTEAFF.

The rearrangement links TRBV14 to TRBJ1-2; D may be TRBD1 (5 bases). The V gene's germline CDR1 is SGHDN and CDR2 FVKESK. CDR3 length: 14 amino acids. V was trimmed by 0 bases and J by 6 bases, leaving 11 bases between them. Here the CDR3 reads CASSQDMGPDGYTF. The CDR3 DNA is TGTGCCAGCAGCCAAGATATGGGGCCCGATGGCTACACCTTC.

With regard to this clone: A junction boundary mismatches the germline segment, possibly from a read error. This sequence joins TRBV6-5 and TRBJ1-2; TRBD1 might be the D (5 bases). The CDR3 extends over 12 amino acids. From germline, CDR1 is MNHEY and CDR2 SVGAGI. In DNA form, the CDR3 reads TGTGCCTCCGACGGGGGAGTTCCCCTAAAGCGCTTC. Translation gives CASDGGVPLKRF.

V usage is TRBV20-1 and J usage is TRBJ1-5; a possible D gene is TRBD1 (6 bases). This CDR3 spans 14 amino acids. Germline-derived CDR1 and CDR2 are DFQATT and SNEGSKA (reference sequence). The germline V and J ends were trimmed by 3 bases and 2 bases, with 11 bases remaining between them. CDR3 sequence reads: CSASSGAGNQPQHF. The DNA of the CDR3 is TGCAGTGCTAGTTCAGGGGCCGGCAATCAGCCCCAGCATTTT.

The V gene is TRBV7-3, the J gene TRBJ2-1; D is unresolved. There are 13 residues in the CDR3. The ends were cut back, 1 base at V and 10 bases at J, with 11 bases in the middle. Germline V gene lookup returns CDR1 SGHTA and CDR2 FQGTGA. In DNA form, the CDR3 reads TGTGCCAGCAGCTTAATAGTTAGCAGCGAGCAGTTCTTC. This gives the protein CASSLIVSSEQFF.

This clone appeared once. The chain has TRBV12-3 or TRBV12-4 and TRBJ2-1; TRBD2 matches 10 bases. The CDR3 length is 13 residues. Germline trimming cut 2 bases from V and 15 bases from J; bases unmatched to any gene: 7. The CDR3 sequence: CASSLSSGGHAFF. Here the CDR3 DNA reads TGTGCCAGCAGTTTATCTAGCGGGGGCCACGCGTTCTTC.

V is TRBV28 and J is TRBJ1-5; TRBD1 aligns across 7 bases. Germline V gene data show CDR1 as MDHEN and CDR2 as SYDVKM. V lost 3 bases to trimming and J lost 4 bases; unmatched junction nucleotides: 6. CDR3 length: 15 amino acids. CDR3 amino acids: CASSFGGGGNQPQHF. In DNA, the CDR3 is TGTGCCAGCAGTTTTGGAGGGGGCGGGAATCAGCCCCAGCATTTT.